This T cell receptor beta chain was sequenced during a study of blood T cell repertoires in COVID-19. Study as a whole: PBMCs, B-cell-depleted T cells, or T cells provided the cDNA or gDNA that made up the material.

Notes on this clone: The identical CDR3 is also encoded by other nucleotide sequences in the sample.

Germline values: CDR1 SGHAT, CDR2 FQNNGV. Trimming shortened V by 3 bases and J by 4 bases, and 7 bases separated the two germline ends. The CDR3 is 13 amino acids. Only in-frame clones appear in the TCRdb table, and some are missing; sequencing was by immunoSEQ multiplex PCR. Of roughly 330,000 clones in the sample, approximately 87% were seen once. The sample taken for sequencing was PBMCs or T cells enriched from blood (not recorded which). The TCR comes from a woman in her thirties who had recovered from COVID-19. V gene TRBV11-2 combines with J gene TRBJ2-1; D might be TRBD1 (6 bases). The CDR3, as DNA: TGTGCCAGCAGCTTGGACAGTTACAATGAGCAGTTCTTC. It is translated as CASSLDSYNEQFF.